Following are 10 T cell receptor beta chains from one sample sequenced in a study of siplizumab effects on memory and regulatory T cells. The assay was immunoSEQ multiplex PCR, and TCRdb's table has in-frame clones only and misses some. The sample shows roughly 100,000 clones, about 92% of them seen only once. The sequenced sample was CD4+ T cells sorted from blood. The receptors come from a human donor in good health.

V gene TRBV5-4 combines with J gene TRBJ2-3; 8 nucleotides align to TRBD2. This CDR3 has 14 residues. The ends lost 5 bases at V and 6 bases at J; junction bases unmatched: 8. The germline gives CDR1 SGHNT, CDR2 YYREEE (reference sequence). In nucleotides, the CDR3 is TGTGCCAGCAGGCCCGGGACTAGAGCTGATACGCAGTATTTT. This sequence encodes CASRPGTRADTQYF.

The rearrangement joins TRBV6-5 to TRBJ1-1; D is unresolved. The CDR3 contains 15 residues. Germline lookup yields CDR1 MNHEY and CDR2 SVGAGI. V was pared by 2 bases and J by 2 bases, with 12 bases between. The CDR3 sequence: CASSYTLGVNTEAFF. For the CDR3, the DNA is TGTGCCAGCAGTTACACTCTTGGGGTTAACACTGAAGCTTTCTTT.

The CDR3 nucleotides read TGTGCCAGCAGCAGGGGGATAGGAACTGAAGCTTTCTTT. Translating it yields CASSRGIGTEAFF. The chain joins TRBV11-1 to TRBJ1-1; weak D call: TRBD1 (6 bases). There are 13 residues in the CDR3. The germline V gene has CDR1 SGHAT and CDR2 FQDESV (reference sequence). V lost 5 bases, J lost 5 bases, and 12 bases lay in between.

J is TRBJ2-7 and V is TRBV5-1; 7 nucleotides match TRBD1. Looked up from germline, CDR1 is SGHRS and CDR2 is YFSETQ. The CDR3 is 18 residues long. The V gene end was trimmed by 4 bases and the J gene end by 2 bases; junction bases not matched to a gene: 18. CDR3 region: CASSRRESGRGIPYEQYF. The CDR3 coding sequence is TGCGCCAGCAGCAGACGTGAATCTGGCAGGGGGATTCCCTACGAGCAGTACTTC.

The sample holds one count of this clone. The rearrangement links TRBV4-2 to TRBJ2-1; D is uncertain. V was shortened by 1 base and J by 9 bases, with 19 bases between the two germline ends. Germline CDR1 is LGHNA and CDR2 is YNFKEQ. This CDR3 contains 16 residues. In DNA, the CDR3 is TGTGCCAGCAGCCAAGGAGGCGTAGGGCGCTTTTCTGAGCAGTTCTTC. This translates into CASSQGGVGRFSEQFF.

The chain couples TRBV23-1 to TRBJ2-3; perhaps D is TRBD1 or TRBD2 (5 bases each). TRBV23-1 is an open reading frame, and its role is uncertain. V lost 4 bases to trimming and J lost 0 bases, with 14 bases between them. There are 16 residues in the CDR3. In DNA, the CDR3 is TGCGCCAGCAGTCCGTCCCGGGGCACTAGCACAGATACGCAGTATTTT. It translates to CASSPSRGTSTDTQYF.

The chain employs TRBV6-5 and TRBJ2-2; D may be TRBD1 (5 bases). This CDR3 has 12 residues. Germline CDR1 reads MNHEY; CDR2 reads SVGAGI. Trimming left V 2 bases short and J 9 bases short, with 7 bases between. As DNA, the CDR3 is TGTGCCAGCAGTTACGTGGGGCGGGAGCTGTTTTTT. Its translation is CASSYVGRELFF.

The genes are TRBV19 and TRBJ2-7; D unclear. The CDR3 length is 15 residues. V was clipped by 3 bases and J by 0 bases, with 12 bases between them. Looked up from germline, CDR1 is LNHDA and CDR2 is SQIVND (reference sequence). CDR3 sequence reads: CASSIAGWSSYEQYF. The CDR3 bases are TGTGCCAGTAGTATCGCAGGTTGGAGCTCCTACGAGCAGTACTTC. Complete variable domain (other parts from reference TRBV19 and TRBJ2-7): DGGITQSPKYLFRKEGQNVTLSCEQNLNHDAMYWYRQDPGQGLRLIYYSQIVNDFQKGDIAEGYSVSREKKESFPLTVTSAQKNPTAFYLCASSIAGWSSYEQYFGPGTRLTVT.

The CDR3 spells CASSLVRGAANEKLFF. CDR3 sequence (DNA): TGTGCCAGCAGCTTAGTCCGAGGGGCGGCTAATGAAAAACTGTTTTTT. The gene calls are TRBV11-2 and TRBJ1-4; possible D gene TRBD1, 5 bases. The CDR3 is 16 residues long. Trimming left V 1 base short and J 3 bases short, with 12 bases between. Germline V gene lookup returns CDR1 SGHAT and CDR2 FQNNGV.

Concerning this clone itself: This specimen includes other DNA sequences encoding the same CDR3. The J gene is TRBJ2-7, the V gene TRBV9; 7 nucleotides align to TRBD1. The junction had 2 bases not matched to a gene; V was cut back by 0 bases and J by 2 bases. CDR1 is SGDLS and CDR2 is YYNGEE in the germline V gene. CDR3 length: 14 amino acids. CDR3 DNA sequence: TGTGCCAGCAGCGTAGGGCAGGGGGCCTACGAGCAGTACTTC. It yields the protein CASSVGQGAYEQYF. Combining the CDR3 with reference TRBV9 and TRBJ2-7 gives the whole variable domain DSGVTQTPKHLITATGQRVTLRCSPRSGDLSVYWYQQSLDQGLQFLIQYYNGEERAKGNILERFSAQQFPDLHSELNLSSLELGDSALYFCASSVGQGAYEQYFGPGTRLTVT.